Each of the 23 T cell receptor beta chains below was sequenced from the same sample in a study of blood T cell repertoires in COVID-19. Method: immunoSEQ multiplex PCR; TCRdb's copy keeps in-frame clones and lacks some. Found here are around 190,000 clones, roughly 89% of them singletons; the top ten hold about 9.4%. The specimen sequenced was PBMCs or T cells enriched from blood (not recorded which). The origin of the receptors is a man aged 18-30 years with acute COVID-19.

This chain uses TRBV7-3 with TRBJ2-7; the match to TRBD1 covers 11 bases. Germline CDR1 and CDR2: SGHTA and FQGTGA. This CDR3 spans 14 amino acids. Unmatched junction bases numbered 7, after V lost 2 bases and J lost 10 bases. The CDR3 nucleotides are TGTGCCAGCAGCTTAGGTGGACAGGGGGCGCGACAGTACTTC. Encoded protein: CASSLGGQGARQYF.

This chain uses TRBV2 with TRBJ1-5; TRBD1 matches at 10 bases. Germline V gene lookup returns CDR1 SNHLY and CDR2 FYNNEI. Trimming took 4 bases from V and 6 from J; bases not matched to a gene: 0. This CDR3 has 13 amino acids. In DNA, the CDR3 is TGTGCCAGCAGTGGGGACAGGGGTCAGCCCCAGCATTTT. Protein sequence: CASSGDRGQPQHF.

This chain links TRBV13 with TRBJ1-1, with 9 positions matching TRBD1. The CDR3 extends over 15 amino acids. J was trimmed by 1 base and V by 4 bases; bases with no gene match: 4. From germline, CDR1 is PRHDT and CDR2 FYEKMQ (reference sequence). The CDR3 coding sequence is TGTGCCAGCAGCTCCAAGGACAGGGGGAACACTGAAGCTTTCTTT. It encodes CASSSKDRGNTEAFF.

The chain joins TRBV19 to TRBJ2-5; 9 positions match TRBD2. V was clipped by 5 bases and J by 6 bases; unmatched bases: 7. This CDR3 is 14 amino acids long. CDR1 LNHDA and CDR2 SQIVND come from the germline V gene (reference sequence). CDR3 coding DNA: TGTGCCAGTAGTGTTAGCGGGAGTCGAAAGACCCAGTACTTC. Translated: CASSVSGSRKTQYF.

V and J are TRBV27 and TRBJ2-1, with D possibly matching TRBD1 (6 bases). V lost 5 bases and J lost 8, with 10 bases in between. Germline V CDR1 and CDR2: MNHEY, SMNVEV (reference sequence). The CDR3 length is 12 residues. In nucleotides, the CDR3 is TGTGCCAGCAGTAGTGGGGGCTATGAGCAGTTCTTC. Its protein is CASSSGGYEQFF.

The rearrangement joins TRBV7-9 to TRBJ1-3; D remains ambiguous. Germline lookup yields CDR1 SEHNR and CDR2 FQNEAQ (reference sequence). This CDR3 region has 14 residues. V shed 3 bases and J shed 4 bases, with 10 bases lying between them. For the CDR3, the DNA is TGTGCCAGCAGCTTTGGCACGGAGGGAAACACCATATATTTT. Its protein product is CASSFGTEGNTIYF. Full variable domain (rest looked up from reference TRBV7-9 and TRBJ1-3): DTGVSQNPRHKITKRGQNVTFRCDPISEHNRLYWYRQTLGQGPEFLTYFQNEAQLEKSRLLSDRFSAERPKGSFSTLEIQRTEQGDSAMYLCASSFGTEGNTIYFGEGSWLTVV.

The V gene is TRBV3-1 (or the pseudogene TRBV3-2), the J gene TRBJ2-7, with 12 bases fitting TRBD2. Germline trimming cut 1 base from V and 3 bases from J; bases unmatched to any gene: 10. Per germline, CDR1 LGHDT and CDR2 YNNKEL (reference sequence). The CDR3 is made up of 18 amino acids. This CDR3 is CASSQATSGRSRGYEQYF. The CDR3 DNA reads TGTGCCAGCAGCCAAGCAACTAGCGGGAGGTCTCGTGGCTACGAGCAGTACTTC.

This chain's CDR3 is CASSQENEDFRFF. The CDR3 region has the DNA TGCGCCAGCAGCCAAGAAAATGAGGACTTTAGGTTCTTC. J is TRBJ2-1 and V is TRBV4-1; tentative D call: TRBD2 (5 bases). From germline, CDR1 is MGHRA and CDR2 YSYEKL. This CDR3 is built from 13 residues. V dropped 0 bases and J dropped 15 bases, with 15 bases sitting between them.

The V gene is TRBV30, the J gene TRBJ1-1, with D maybe TRBD1 (5 bases). The CDR3 length is 14 residues. Between the trimmed V and J ends, which lost 4 bases and 1 base, there was a span of 13 bases. In germline, CDR1 is GTSNPN, CDR2 SVGIG (reference sequence). Here the CDR3 reads CAWTPTRGNTEAFF. The CDR3 nucleotides are TGTGCCTGGACCCCGACAAGGGGGAACACTGAAGCTTTCTTT.

This sequence joins TRBV29-1 and TRBJ2-1, with TRBD2 matching over 13 bases. The trim removed 8 bases at V and 7 bases at J, leaving 11 bases unmatched. The CDR3 totals 15 residues. Germline V CDR1 and CDR2: SQVTM, ANQGSEA. This CDR3 is CSPKLLAGGPNEQFF. The CDR3 DNA reads TGCAGCCCCAAACTACTAGCGGGAGGGCCAAATGAGCAGTTCTTC.

The CDR3 region has the DNA TGTGCCAGCAGCCCGGAGTCGGGACTAGTTGATTTCGAGCAGTTCTTC. Residues: CASSPESGLVDFEQFF. V is TRBV9 and J is TRBJ2-1, with 8 bases matching TRBD2. Germline V gene data show CDR1 as SGDLS and CDR2 as YYNGEE. V lost 4 bases, J lost 10 bases, and 16 bases stayed unmatched. This CDR3 spans 16 amino acids.

The chain has TRBV19 and TRBJ2-7, with 9 nucleotides matching TRBD1. There are 15 residues in the CDR3. V trimming: 5 bases; J trimming: 3 bases; junction bases outside the gene matches: 8. Germline-derived CDR1 and CDR2 are LNHDA and SQIVND (reference sequence). CDR3 sequence: CASSAGQGSLYEQYF. The DNA for the CDR3 is TGTGCCAGTAGTGCAGGACAGGGGTCCCTCTACGAGCAGTACTTC.

The chain carries TRBV19 and TRBJ1-2, with unresolved D. The ends were cut back, 5 bases at V and 2 bases at J, with 12 bases in the middle. This CDR3 region has 14 residues. Looked up from germline, CDR1 is LNHDA and CDR2 is SQIVND (reference sequence). The CDR3 sequence: CASSDFFSNYGYTF. In DNA, the CDR3 is TGTGCCAGTAGTGACTTTTTCTCCAACTATGGCTACACCTTC.

This chain connects TRBV28 to TRBJ2-7; TRBD2 is a possible D gene (6 bases). The V end was cut by 10 bases, the J end by 2 bases, with 18 bases between. The CDR3 runs to 14 residues. Germline values: CDR1 MDHEN, CDR2 SYDVKM. As DNA, the CDR3 is TGTGCCACCGAGGGAGGAGTGGCCCCCTACGAGCAGTACTTC. Translation gives CATEGGVAPYEQYF.

The rearrangement uses TRBV6-5 and TRBJ2-7, with a weak D call TRBD1 (5 bases). Between the trimmed V and J ends, which lost 3 bases and 6 bases, there was a span of 18 bases. The germline CDR1 and CDR2 sequences are MNHEY and SVGAGI. This CDR3 is built from 15 residues. For the CDR3, the DNA is TGTGCCAGCAGTTATGTCACAGGTAGTCTTTTCGAGCAGTACTTC. Translated: CASSYVTGSLFEQYF.

This clone was seen a single time. This chain joins TRBV7-8 and TRBJ2-1; a possible D gene is TRBD2 (7 bases). Trimming left V 5 bases short and J 9 bases short, with 17 bases between. Germline loops: CDR1 SGHVS, CDR2 FQNEAQ. The CDR3 has 14 amino acids. The CDR3 loop is CASSQPGEGGEQFF. CDR3 nucleotide sequence: TGTGCCAGCAGCCAACCAGGGGAGGGTGGTGAGCAGTTCTTC. The entire variable domain, with the rest obtained from reference TRBV7-8 and TRBJ2-1, is as follows: GAGVSQSPRYKVAKRGQDVALRCDPISGHVSLFWYQQALGQGPEFLTYFQNEAQLDKSGLPSDRFFAERPEGSVSTLKIQRTQQEDSAVYLCASSQPGEGGEQFFGPGTRLTVL.

The chain uses TRBV7-9 and TRBJ2-7; D may be TRBD1 (6 bases). The germline V gene encodes CDR1 SEHNR and CDR2 FQNEAQ (reference sequence). V shed 6 bases and J shed 1 base, with 13 bases lying between them. This CDR3 region has 14 residues. CDR3 nucleotide sequence: TGTGCCAGCAGTTTGGACAGAATTTCCTACGAGCAGTACTTC. Translated: CASSLDRISYEQYF.

The chain employs TRBV6-2 or TRBV6-3 and TRBJ1-1; TRBD1 matches 7 bases. Looked up from germline, CDR1 is MNHEY and CDR2 is SVGEGT. Germline trimming cut 5 bases from V and 0 bases from J; bases unmatched to any gene: 12. The CDR3 sequence is 17 residues long. The CDR3 here is CASSPDRAKRVNTEAFF. Here the CDR3 DNA reads TGTGCCAGCAGTCCAGACAGGGCCAAGCGGGTGAACACTGAAGCTTTCTTT.

The chain is built from TRBV24-1 and TRBJ2-2; 7 bases line up with TRBD1. There are 16 residues in the CDR3. CDR1 is KGHDR and CDR2 is SFDVKD in the germline V gene. The trim removed 2 bases at V and 1 base at J, leaving 3 bases unmatched. DNA of the CDR3: TGTGCCACCAGTGATTCCGGGACAGTGAACACCGGGGAGCTGTTTTTT. This gives the protein CATSDSGTVNTGELFF.

This chain connects TRBV2 to TRBJ2-2, with 15 bases fitting TRBD2. The V segment lost 6 bases and the J segment 4 bases; nucleotides outside the gene matches: 15. The CDR3 totals 20 residues. CDR1 and CDR2 (germline): SNHLY, FYNNEI. The DNA of the CDR3 is TGTGCCAGCAGGGGTTCAGGGACTAGCGGGAGGCCCATGGGCACCGGGGAGCTGTTTTTT. Translated, it gives CASRGSGTSGRPMGTGELFF.

This clone was found a few times. The gene calls are TRBV7-9 and TRBJ2-5, with D possibly matching TRBD1 (5 bases). Per germline, CDR1 SEHNR and CDR2 FQNEAQ (reference sequence). The CDR3 extends over 16 amino acids. Trimming cost V 3 bases and J 0 bases, with 14 bases left between them. CDR3 sequence reads: CASSFFSRTNQETQYF. CDR3 nucleotide sequence: TGTGCCAGCAGCTTTTTTAGTAGGACAAACCAAGAGACCCAGTACTTC.

The chain combines TRBV28 with TRBJ1-2; 7 bases match TRBD1. Per germline, CDR1 MDHEN and CDR2 SYDVKM. The ends lost 7 bases at V and 2 bases at J; junction bases unmatched: 4. There are 13 residues in the CDR3. CDR3 sequence (DNA): TGTGCCAGCACCCGGGACAGCAACTATGGCTACACCTTC. This codes for CASTRDSNYGYTF.

V usage is TRBV7-3 and J usage is TRBJ2-1, with 16 positions matching TRBD2. There are 18 residues in the CDR3. The ends lost 3 bases at V and 4 bases at J; junction bases unmatched: 6. The germline V gene encodes CDR1 SGHTA and CDR2 FQGTGA. DNA of the CDR3: TGTGCCAGCAGCTTCGGGACTAGCGGGAGGGCCGGGTACAATGAGCAGTTCTTC. Translating gives CASSFGTSGRAGYNEQFF.